Sequencing of this T cell receptor (beta chain) was carried out in a study of cytomegalovirus exposure and HLA in healthy donors. Deletions cut 0 bases from V and 5 bases from J, with 11 bases between. CDR1 and CDR2 (germline): SGHRS, YFSETQ. CDR3 length: 14 amino acids. In regard to this clone: Its antigen remains unidentified.

Study outcomes and limitations: There were some V segments, including TRBV6-2 and TRBV6-3, excluded as indistinguishable.

PCR amplification relied on 60 Vbeta primers (plus 13 Jbeta primers). Some clones are missing from TCRdb's copy, which holds only in-frame ones; the method was immunoSEQ multiplex PCR. Of about 130,000 clones listed, about 86% were seen once; the top ten hold about 0.74%. The chain couples TRBV5-1 to TRBJ2-5, with D possibly being TRBD1 (6 bases). The specimen was PBMCs. This clonotype was sampled from a man between 18 and 29 years old in good health and CMV-seronegative. The CDR3 nucleotides read TGCGCCAGCAGCTTGGGAAGAGACAGGGAGACCCAGTACTTC. It specifies CASSLGRDRETQYF.